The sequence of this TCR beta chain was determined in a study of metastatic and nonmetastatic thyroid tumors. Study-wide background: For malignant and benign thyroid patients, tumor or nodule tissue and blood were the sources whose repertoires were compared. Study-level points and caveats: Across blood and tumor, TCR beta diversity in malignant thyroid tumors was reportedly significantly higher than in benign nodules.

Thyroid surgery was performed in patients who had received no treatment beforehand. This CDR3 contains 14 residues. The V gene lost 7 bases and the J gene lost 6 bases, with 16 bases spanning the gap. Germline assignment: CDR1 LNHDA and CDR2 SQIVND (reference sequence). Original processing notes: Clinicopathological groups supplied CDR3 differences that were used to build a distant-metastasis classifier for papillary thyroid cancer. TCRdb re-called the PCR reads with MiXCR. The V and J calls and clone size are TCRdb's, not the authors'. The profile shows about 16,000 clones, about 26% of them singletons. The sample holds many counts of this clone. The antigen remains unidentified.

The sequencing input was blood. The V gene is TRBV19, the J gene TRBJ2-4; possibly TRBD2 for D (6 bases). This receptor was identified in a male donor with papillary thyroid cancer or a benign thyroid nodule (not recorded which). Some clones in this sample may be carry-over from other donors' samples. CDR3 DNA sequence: TGTGCCAGTACACGGCGGGAAAGGGGAAACATTCAGTACTTC. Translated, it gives CASTRRERGNIQYF.